The T cell receptor beta chain described here comes from a study of OX40 agonist ivuxolimab in advanced cancers. The CDR3 has 17 amino acids. V shed 3 bases and J shed 0 bases, with 14 bases lying between them. Germline V gene sequence: CDR1 SGHTA, CDR2 FQGNSA. Prior autoimmune disease or systemic immunosuppression barred patients. Study results and limitations: Patients who responded partially at 0.1-3.0 mg/kg showed clonal expansion ranking among the lowest.

Clones were read by immunoSEQ multiplex PCR, and TCRdb kept only the in-frame ones, dropping some. The sample holds 75,000 to 100,000 clones, about 89% seen once. Concerning this clone: Its antigen is unidentified.

The chain combines TRBV7-2 with TRBJ1-4, with unresolved D. Source: CD4+ or CD8+ T cells sorted from blood, taken in a trial of the OX40 agonist ivuxolimab. The origin of this receptor is an adult with an advanced solid tumor such as melanoma, head and neck, liver or kidney cancer. CDR3 DNA: TGTGCCAGCAGCTTGGAGGGCGCGGGGTCAACTAATGAAAAACTGTTTTTT. Residues: CASSLEGAGSTNEKLFF.